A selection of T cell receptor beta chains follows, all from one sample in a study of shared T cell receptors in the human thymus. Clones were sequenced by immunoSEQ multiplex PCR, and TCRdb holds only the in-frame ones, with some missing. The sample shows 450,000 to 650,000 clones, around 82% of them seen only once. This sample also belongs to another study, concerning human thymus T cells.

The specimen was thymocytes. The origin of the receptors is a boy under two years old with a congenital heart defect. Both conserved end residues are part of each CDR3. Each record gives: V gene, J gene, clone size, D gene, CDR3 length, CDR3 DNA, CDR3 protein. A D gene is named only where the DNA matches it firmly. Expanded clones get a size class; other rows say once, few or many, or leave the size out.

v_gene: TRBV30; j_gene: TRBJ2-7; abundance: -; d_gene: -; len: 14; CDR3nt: TGTGCCTGGGCGAATCCCGGAACGCGGTACGAGCAGTACTTC; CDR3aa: CAWANPGTRYEQYF
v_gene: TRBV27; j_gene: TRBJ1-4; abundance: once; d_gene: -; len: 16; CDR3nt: TGTGCCAGCAGCCCAGACCGACGGGCAACTAATGAAAAACTGTTTTTT; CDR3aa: CASSPDRRATNEKLFF
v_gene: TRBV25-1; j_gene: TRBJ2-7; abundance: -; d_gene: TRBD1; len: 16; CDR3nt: TGTGCGTGGGACAGGGGGTCTCTATTTCCCGCCTACGAGCAGTACTTC; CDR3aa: CAWDRGSLFPAYEQYF
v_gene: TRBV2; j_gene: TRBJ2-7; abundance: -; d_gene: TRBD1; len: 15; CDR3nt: TGTGCCAGCAGGGACAACTGGCAGGGGGCCTGCGAGCAGTACTTC; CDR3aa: CASRDNWQGACEQYF
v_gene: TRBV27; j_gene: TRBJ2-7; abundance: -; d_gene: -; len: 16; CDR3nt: TGTGCCAGCAGATTTCGGGACTCCTTAAGCTCCTACGAGCAGTACTTC; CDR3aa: CASRFRDSLSSYEQYF
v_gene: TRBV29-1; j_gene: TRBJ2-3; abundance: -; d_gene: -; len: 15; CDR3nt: TGCAGCGTCCCCGGTTTTAAGCGGAGCACAGATACGCAGTATTTT; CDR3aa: CSVPGFKRSTDTQYF
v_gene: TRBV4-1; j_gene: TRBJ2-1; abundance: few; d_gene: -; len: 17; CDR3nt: TGCGCCAGCAGCCAAGTCCCCAGTAGACAGGATAACAATGAGCAGTTCTTC; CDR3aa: CASSQVPSRQDNNEQFF
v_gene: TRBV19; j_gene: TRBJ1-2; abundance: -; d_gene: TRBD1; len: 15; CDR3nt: TGTGCCAGTACCCCCCCGGGGACAGGGGACGTGAGCTACACCTTC; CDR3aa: CASTPPGTGDVSYTF
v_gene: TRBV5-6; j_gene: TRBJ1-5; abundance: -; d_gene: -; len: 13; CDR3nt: TGTGCCAGCAGCTTGGGCAGAAATCAGCCCCAGCATTTT; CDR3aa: CASSLGRNQPQHF
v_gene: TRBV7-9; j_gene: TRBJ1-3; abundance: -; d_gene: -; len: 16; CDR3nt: TGTGCCAGCAGCTTAGGGAGGTTGAATTCTGGAAACACCATATATTTT; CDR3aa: CASSLGRLNSGNTIYF
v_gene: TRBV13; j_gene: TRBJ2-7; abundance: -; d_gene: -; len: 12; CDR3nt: TGTGCCAGCAGCTTAGGCGGGAGAGAGCAGTACTTC; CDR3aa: CASSLGGREQYF
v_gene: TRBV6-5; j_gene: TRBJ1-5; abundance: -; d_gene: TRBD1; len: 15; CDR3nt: TGTGCCAGCAGAACCGGACAGGGAAACAATCAGCCCCAGCATTTT; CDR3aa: CASRTGQGNNQPQHF
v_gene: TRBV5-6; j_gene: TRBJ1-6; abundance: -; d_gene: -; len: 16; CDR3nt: TGTGCCAGCAGCTTGTTGAACACCCGGGGTCGTTCACCCCTCCACTTT; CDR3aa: CASSLLNTRGRSPLHF
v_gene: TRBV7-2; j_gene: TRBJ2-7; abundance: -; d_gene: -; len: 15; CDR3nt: TGTGCCAGCAGCTTACTTTCGGACAGACGAATCCCAAAGTACTTC; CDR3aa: CASSLLSDRRIPKYF
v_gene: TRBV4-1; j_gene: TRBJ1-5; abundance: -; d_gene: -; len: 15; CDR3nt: TGCGCCAGCAGCCAAGATGCAGGGGATGATCAGCCCCAGCATTTT; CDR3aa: CASSQDAGDDQPQHF
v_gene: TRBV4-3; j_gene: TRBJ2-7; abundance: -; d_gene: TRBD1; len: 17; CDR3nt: TGCGCCAGCAGCCAAGCATTACGAGGACAGGGTCCCTACGAGCAGTACTTC; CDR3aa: CASSQALRGQGPYEQYF
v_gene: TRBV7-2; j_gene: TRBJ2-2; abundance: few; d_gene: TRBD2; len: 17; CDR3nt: TGTGCCAGCAGCTTATGCCTAGCGGGAGAGGGCACCGGGGAGCTGTTTTTT; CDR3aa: CASSLCLAGEGTGELFF
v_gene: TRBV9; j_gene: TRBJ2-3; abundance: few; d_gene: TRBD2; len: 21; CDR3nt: TGTGCCAGCAGCTCACAAGGAGGACAGGGACTAGCGGGAGTCACGGCAGATACGCAGTATTTT; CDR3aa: CASSSQGGQGLAGVTADTQYF
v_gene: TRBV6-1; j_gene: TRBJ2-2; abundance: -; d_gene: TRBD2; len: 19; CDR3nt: TGTGCCAGCAGTGAAGCATCTAGCGGGAGGCCCGGGCGTGACGGGGAGCTGTTTTTT; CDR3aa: CASSEASSGRPGRDGELFF
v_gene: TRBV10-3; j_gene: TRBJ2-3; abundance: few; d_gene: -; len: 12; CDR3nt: TGTGCCATCAGCCACGAGGCAGATACGCAGTATTTT; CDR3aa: CAISHEADTQYF
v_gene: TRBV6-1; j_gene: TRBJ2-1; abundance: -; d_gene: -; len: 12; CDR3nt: TGTGCCTCGGGACTCTACTACAATGAGCAGTTCTTC; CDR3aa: CASGLYYNEQFF
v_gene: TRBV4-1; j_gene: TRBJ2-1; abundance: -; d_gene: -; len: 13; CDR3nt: TGCGCCAGCAGCCAAGTCGGCGGTTGGGAGCAGTTCTTC; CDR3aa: CASSQVGGWEQFF
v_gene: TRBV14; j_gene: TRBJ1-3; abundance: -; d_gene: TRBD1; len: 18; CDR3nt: TGTGCCAGCAGCCAAACATCGGGACAGGGGTATGGTGGAAACACCATATATTTT; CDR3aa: CASSQTSGQGYGGNTIYF
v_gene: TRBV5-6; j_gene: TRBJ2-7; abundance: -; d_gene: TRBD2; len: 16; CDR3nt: TGTGCCAGCAGCCTCGGACTAGCGGGAGTTTCCTACGAGCAGTACTTC; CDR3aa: CASSLGLAGVSYEQYF
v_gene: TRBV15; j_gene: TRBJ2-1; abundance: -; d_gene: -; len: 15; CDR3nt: TGTGCCACCAGCAGAGAGGGAGGCCCCTACAATGAGCAGTTCTTC; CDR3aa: CATSREGGPYNEQFF
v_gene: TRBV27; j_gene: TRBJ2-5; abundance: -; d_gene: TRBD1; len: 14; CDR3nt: TGTGCCAGCAGGCCAGGACAGGGGAAAGAGACCCAGTACTTC; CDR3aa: CASRPGQGKETQYF
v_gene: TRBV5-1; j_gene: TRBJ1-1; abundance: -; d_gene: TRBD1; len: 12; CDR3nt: TGCGCCAGCAGCTCTGGGACAGCTGAAGCTTTCTTT; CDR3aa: CASSSGTAEAFF
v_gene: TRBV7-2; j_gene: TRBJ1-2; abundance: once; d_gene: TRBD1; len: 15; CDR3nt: TGTGCCAGCCGTCCCCGGGACAGCCTCGGATACGGCTACACCTTC; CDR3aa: CASRPRDSLGYGYTF
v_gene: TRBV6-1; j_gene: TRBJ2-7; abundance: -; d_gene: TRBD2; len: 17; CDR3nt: TGTGCCAGCAGTGAAACCCTGACTAGCGAGACAAACTACGAGCAGTACTTC; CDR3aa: CASSETLTSETNYEQYF
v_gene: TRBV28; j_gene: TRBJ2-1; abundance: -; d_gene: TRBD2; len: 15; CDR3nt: TGTGCCAGCAGTTTAAGAACTAGCGGAGACAATGAGCAGTTCTTC; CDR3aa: CASSLRTSGDNEQFF
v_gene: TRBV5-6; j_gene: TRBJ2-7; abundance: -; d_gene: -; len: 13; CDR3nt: TGTGCCAGCCTCACTTCCCCAGGGCGCGAGCAGTACTTC; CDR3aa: CASLTSPGREQYF
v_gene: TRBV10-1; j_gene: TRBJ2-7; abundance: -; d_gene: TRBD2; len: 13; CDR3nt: TGCGCCAGCAGTCGGGGCGGGAGCCACGAGCAGTACTTC; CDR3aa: CASSRGGSHEQYF
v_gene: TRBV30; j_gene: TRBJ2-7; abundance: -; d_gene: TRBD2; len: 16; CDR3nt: TGTGCCTGGAGTGCTCCCGCTAGCGGAAGCTCCTACGAGCAGTACTTC; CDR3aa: CAWSAPASGSSYEQYF
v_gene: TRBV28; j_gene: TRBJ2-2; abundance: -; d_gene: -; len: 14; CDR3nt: TGTGCCAGCAGTTTTTTCCCCCGAGCCGGGGAGCTGTTTTTT; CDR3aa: CASSFFPRAGELFF
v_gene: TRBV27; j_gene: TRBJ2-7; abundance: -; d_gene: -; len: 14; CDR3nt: TGTGCCAGCAGTTTATCAGGGACTTTCTACGAGCAGTACTTC; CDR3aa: CASSLSGTFYEQYF
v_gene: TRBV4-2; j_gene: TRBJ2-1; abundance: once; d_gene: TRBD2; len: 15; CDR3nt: TGTGCCAGCAGCCAAGTGGGACTAGCCTACAATGAGCAGTTCTTC; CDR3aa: CASSQVGLAYNEQFF
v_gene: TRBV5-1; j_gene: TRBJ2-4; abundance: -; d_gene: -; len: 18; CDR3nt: TGCGCCAGCAGCGACGGAGAGGGCCCCCGGGAGAGGGCAAACATTCAGTACTTC; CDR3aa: CASSDGEGPRERANIQYF
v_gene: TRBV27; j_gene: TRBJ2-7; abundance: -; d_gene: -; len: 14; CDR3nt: TGTGCCAGCAGTGGAAGCGGTCGGTCCTACGAGCAGTACTTC; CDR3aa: CASSGSGRSYEQYF